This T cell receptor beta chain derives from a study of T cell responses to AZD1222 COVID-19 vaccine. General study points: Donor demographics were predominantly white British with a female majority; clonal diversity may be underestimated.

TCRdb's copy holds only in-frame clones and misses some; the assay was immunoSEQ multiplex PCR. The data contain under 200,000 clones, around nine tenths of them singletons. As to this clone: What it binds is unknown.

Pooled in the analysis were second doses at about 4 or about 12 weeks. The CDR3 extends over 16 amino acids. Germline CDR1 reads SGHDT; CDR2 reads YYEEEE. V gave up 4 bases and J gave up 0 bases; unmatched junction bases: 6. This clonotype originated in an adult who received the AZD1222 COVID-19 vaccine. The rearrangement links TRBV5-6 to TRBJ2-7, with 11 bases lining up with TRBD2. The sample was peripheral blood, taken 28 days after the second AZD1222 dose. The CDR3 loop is CASSPGLAGGSYEQYF. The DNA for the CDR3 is TGTGCCAGCAGCCCGGGGCTAGCGGGAGGCTCCTACGAGCAGTACTTC.